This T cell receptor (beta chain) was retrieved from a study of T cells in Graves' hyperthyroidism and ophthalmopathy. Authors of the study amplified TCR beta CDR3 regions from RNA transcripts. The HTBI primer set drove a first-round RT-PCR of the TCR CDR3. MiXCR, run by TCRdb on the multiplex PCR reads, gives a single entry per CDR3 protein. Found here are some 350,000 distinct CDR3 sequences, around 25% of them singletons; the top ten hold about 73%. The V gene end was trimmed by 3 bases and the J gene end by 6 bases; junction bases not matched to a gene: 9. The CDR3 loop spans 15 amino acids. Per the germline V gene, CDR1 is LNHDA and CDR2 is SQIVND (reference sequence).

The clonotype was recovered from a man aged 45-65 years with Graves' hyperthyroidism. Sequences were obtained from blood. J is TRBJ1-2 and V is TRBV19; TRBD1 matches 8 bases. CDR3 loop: CASSMGRGRGDGYTF. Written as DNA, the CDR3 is TGTGCCAGTAGTATGGGCAGGGGGCGAGGGGATGGCTACACCTTC.